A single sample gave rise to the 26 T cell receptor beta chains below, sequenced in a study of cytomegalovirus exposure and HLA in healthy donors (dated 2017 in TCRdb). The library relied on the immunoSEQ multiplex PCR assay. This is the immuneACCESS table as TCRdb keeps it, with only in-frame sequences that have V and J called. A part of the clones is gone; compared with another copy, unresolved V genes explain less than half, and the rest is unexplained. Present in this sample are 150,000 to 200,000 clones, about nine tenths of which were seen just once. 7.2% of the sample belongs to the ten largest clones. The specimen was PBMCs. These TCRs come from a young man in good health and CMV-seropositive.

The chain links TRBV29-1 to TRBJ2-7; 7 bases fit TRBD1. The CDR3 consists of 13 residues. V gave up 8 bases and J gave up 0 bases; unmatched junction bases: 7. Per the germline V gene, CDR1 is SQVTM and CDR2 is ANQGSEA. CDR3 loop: CSYGQENSYEQYF. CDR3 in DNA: TGCAGCTATGGACAGGAAAACTCCTACGAGCAGTACTTC.

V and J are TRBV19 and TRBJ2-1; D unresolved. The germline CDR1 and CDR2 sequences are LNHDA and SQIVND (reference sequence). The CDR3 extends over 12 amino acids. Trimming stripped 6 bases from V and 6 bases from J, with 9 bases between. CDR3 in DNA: TGTGCCAGTAGATCGGGTCCCAATGAGCAGTTCTTC. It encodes CASRSGPNEQFF.

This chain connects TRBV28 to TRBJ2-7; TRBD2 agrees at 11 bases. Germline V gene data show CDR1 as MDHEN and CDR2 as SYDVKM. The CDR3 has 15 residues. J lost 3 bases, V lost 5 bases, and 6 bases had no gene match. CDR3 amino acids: CASSTPGLAVYEQYF. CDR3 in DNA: TGTGCCAGCAGTACCCCGGGACTAGCGGTCTACGAGCAGTACTTC. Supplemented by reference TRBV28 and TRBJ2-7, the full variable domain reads DVKVTQSSRYLVKRTGEKVFLECVQDMDHENMFWYRQDPGLGLRLIYFSYDVKMKEKGDIPEGYSVSREKKERFSLILESASTNQTSMYLCASSTPGLAVYEQYFGPGTRLTVT.

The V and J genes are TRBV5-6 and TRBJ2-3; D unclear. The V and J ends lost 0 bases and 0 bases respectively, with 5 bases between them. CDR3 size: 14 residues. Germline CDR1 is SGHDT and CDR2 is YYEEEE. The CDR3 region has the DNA TGTGCCAGCAGCTTGGAAGGAAGCACAGATACGCAGTATTTT. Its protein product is CASSLEGSTDTQYF.

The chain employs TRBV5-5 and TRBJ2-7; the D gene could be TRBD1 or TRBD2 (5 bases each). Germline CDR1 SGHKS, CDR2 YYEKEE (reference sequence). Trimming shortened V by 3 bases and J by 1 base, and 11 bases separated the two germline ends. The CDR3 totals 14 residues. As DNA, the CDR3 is TGTGCCAGCAGCTCCCTGGGGGATTCCTACGAGCAGTACTTC. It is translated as CASSSLGDSYEQYF. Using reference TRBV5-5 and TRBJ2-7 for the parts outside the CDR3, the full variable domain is DAGVTQSPTHLIKTRGQQVTLRCSPISGHKSVSWYQQVLGQGPQFIFQYYEKEERGRGNFPDRFSARQFPNYSSELNVNALLLGDSALYLCASSSLGDSYEQYFGPGTRLTVT.

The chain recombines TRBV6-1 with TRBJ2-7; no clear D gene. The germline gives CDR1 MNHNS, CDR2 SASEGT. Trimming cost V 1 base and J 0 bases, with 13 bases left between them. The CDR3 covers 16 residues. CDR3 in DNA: TGTGCCAGCAGTGAAGGACAAGTTAAAAGCTCCTACGAGCAGTACTTC. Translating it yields CASSEGQVKSSYEQYF.

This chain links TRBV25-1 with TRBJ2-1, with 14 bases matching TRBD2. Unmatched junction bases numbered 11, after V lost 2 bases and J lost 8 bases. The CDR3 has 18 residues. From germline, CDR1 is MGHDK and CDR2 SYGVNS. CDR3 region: CASSEPPGLAGDRDEQFF. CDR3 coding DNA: TGTGCCAGCAGTGAACCCCCGGGACTAGCGGGAGATCGGGATGAGCAGTTCTTC.

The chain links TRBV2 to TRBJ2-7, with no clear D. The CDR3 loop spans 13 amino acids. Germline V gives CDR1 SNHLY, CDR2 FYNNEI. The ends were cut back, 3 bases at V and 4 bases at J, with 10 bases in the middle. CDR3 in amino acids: CASSDPAPYEQYF. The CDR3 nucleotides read TGTGCCAGCAGTGACCCCGCGCCATACGAGCAGTACTTC.

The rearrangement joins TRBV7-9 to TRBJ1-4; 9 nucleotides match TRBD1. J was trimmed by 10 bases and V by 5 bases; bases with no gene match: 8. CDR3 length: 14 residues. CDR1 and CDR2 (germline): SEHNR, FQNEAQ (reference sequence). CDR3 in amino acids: CASSPRDREAKLFF. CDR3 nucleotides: TGTGCCAGCAGCCCTCGGGACAGGGAGGCAAAACTGTTTTTT.

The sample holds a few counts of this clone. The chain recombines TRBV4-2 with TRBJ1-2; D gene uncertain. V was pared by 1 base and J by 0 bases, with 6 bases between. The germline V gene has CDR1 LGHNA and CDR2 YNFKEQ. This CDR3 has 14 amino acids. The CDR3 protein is CASSQADTNYGYTF. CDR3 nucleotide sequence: TGTGCCAGCAGCCAAGCAGATACTAACTATGGCTACACCTTC.

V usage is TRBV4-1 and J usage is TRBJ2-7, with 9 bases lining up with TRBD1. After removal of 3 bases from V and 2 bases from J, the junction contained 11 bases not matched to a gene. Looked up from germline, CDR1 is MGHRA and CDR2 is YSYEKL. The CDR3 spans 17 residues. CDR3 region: CASSQDPTGGGTYEQYF. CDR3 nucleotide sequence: TGCGCCAGCAGCCAGGACCCGACAGGGGGTGGAACCTACGAGCAGTACTTC.

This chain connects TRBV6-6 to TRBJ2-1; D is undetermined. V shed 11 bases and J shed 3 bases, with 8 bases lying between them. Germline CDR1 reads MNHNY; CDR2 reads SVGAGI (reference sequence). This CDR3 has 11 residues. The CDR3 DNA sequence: TGTGCCGTATCAGGCTACAATGAGCAGTTCTTC. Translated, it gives CAVSGYNEQFF.

CDR3 sequence: CATSKGQPQFTDTQYF. CDR3 DNA: TGTGCCACCAGCAAAGGACAGCCGCAGTTCACAGATACGCAGTATTTT. This chain joins TRBV15 and TRBJ2-3, with D possibly matching TRBD1 (6 bases). The CDR3 length is 16 residues. V was trimmed by 4 bases and J by 2 bases, leaving 16 bases between them. CDR1 is LNHNV and CDR2 is YYDKDF in the germline V gene (reference sequence).

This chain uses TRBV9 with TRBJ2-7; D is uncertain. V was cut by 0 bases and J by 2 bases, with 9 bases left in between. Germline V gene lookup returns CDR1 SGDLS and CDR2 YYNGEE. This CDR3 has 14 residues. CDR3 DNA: TGTGCCAGCAGCGTAGGGGCGGTTCCCTACGAGCAGTACTTC. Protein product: CASSVGAVPYEQYF.

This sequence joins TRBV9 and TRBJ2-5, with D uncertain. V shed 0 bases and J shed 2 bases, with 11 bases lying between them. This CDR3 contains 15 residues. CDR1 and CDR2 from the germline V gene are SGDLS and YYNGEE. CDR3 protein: CASSVEGLNQETQYF. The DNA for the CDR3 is TGTGCCAGCAGCGTAGAGGGCTTAAATCAAGAGACCCAGTACTTC.

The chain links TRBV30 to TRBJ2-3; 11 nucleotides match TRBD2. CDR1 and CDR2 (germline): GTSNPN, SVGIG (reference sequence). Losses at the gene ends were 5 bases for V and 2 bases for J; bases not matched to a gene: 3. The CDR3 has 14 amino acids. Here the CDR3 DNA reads TGTGCCTGGGGGACTAGCGGATTCACAGATACGCAGTATTTT. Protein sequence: CAWGTSGFTDTQYF. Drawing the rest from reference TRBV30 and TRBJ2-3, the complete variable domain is SQTIHQWPATLVQPVGSPLSLECTVEGTSNPNLYWYRQAAGRGLQLLFYSVGIGQISSEVPQNLSASRPQDRQFILSSKKLLLSDSGFYLCAWGTSGFTDTQYFGPGTRLTVL.

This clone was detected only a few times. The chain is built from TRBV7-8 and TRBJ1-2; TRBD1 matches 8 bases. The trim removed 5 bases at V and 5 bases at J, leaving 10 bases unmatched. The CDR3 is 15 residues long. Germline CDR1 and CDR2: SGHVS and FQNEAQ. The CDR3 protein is CASSPIGQGLYGYTF. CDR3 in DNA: TGTGCCAGCAGCCCCATCGGACAGGGATTATATGGCTACACCTTC.

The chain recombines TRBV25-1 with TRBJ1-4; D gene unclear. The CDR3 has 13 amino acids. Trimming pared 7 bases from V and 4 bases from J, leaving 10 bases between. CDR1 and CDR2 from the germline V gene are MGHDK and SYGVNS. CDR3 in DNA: TGTGCCAGCAACAAGGAGTTTAATGAAAAACTGTTTTTT. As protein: CASNKEFNEKLFF.

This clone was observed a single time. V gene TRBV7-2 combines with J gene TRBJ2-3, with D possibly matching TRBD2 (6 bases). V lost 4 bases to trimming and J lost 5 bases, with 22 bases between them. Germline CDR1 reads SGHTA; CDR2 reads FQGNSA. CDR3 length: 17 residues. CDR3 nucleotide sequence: TGTGCCAGCAGCTCCATCGTAGGACCAGCGGGTAGAGATACGCAGTATTTT. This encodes CASSSIVGPAGRDTQYF.

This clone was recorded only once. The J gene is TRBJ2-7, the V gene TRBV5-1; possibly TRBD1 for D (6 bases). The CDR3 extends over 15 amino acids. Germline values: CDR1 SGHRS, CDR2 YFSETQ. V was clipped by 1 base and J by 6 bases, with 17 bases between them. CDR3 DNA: TGCGCCAGCAGCTTGTACAGGGTACACACGGGCGAGCAGTACTTC. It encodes CASSLYRVHTGEQYF.

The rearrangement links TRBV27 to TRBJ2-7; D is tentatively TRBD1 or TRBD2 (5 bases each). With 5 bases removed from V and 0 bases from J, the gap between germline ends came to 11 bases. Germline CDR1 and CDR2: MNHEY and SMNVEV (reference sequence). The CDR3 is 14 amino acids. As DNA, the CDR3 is TGTGCCAGCAGTCCACCGGGACGCTCCTACGAGCAGTACTTC. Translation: CASSPPGRSYEQYF.

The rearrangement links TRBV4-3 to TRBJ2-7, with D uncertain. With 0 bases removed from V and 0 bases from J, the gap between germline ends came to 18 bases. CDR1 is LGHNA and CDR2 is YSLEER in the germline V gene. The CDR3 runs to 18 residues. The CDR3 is CASSQDWTASAFSYEQYF. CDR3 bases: TGCGCCAGCAGCCAAGACTGGACGGCAAGCGCTTTCTCCTACGAGCAGTACTTC.

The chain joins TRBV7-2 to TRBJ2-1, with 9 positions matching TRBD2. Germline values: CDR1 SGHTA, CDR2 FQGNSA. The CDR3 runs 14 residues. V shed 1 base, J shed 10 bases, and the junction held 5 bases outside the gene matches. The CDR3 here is CASSLGTSVREQFF. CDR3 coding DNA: TGTGCCAGCAGCTTAGGGACTAGCGTAAGGGAGCAGTTCTTC.

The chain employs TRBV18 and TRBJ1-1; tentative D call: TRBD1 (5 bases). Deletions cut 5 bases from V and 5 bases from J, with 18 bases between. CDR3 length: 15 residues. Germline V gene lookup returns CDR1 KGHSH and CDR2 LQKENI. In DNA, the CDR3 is TGTGCCAGCTCAGAAACTGACGGGGGAAGGACTGAAGCTTTCTTT. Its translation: CASSETDGGRTEAFF.

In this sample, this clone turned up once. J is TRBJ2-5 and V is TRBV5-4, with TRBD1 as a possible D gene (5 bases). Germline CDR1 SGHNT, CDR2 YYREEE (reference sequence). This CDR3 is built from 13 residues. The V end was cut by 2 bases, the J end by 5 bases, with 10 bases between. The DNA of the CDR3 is TGTGCCAGCAGCTTTCAGGGTGGCGAGACCCAGTACTTC. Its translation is CASSFQGGETQYF.

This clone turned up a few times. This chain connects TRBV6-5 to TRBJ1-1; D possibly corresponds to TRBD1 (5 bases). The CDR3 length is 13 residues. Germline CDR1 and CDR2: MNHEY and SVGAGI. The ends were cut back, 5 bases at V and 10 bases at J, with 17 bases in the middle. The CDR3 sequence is CASSPGTGAAAFF. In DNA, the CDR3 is TGTGCCAGCAGTCCTGGGACCGGGGCCGCAGCTTTCTTT.